This TCR beta chain comes out of a study of blood T cell repertoires in COVID-19. Whole-study context: COVID-19 samples collected from the United States, Italy and Spain covered acute and convalescent phases. The analysed material was cDNA or gDNA that came from T cells, B-cell-depleted T cells, or PBMCs.

This clone was counted once. The same CDR3 arises from other DNA sequences in this sample as well. Assay: immunoSEQ multiplex PCR; the TCRdb copy retains only in-frame clones and omits some. This table has some 200,000 clones, 85% to 90% appearing once. The CDR3 has 15 amino acids. CDR1 KGHSH and CDR2 LQKENI come from the germline V gene. J lost 6 bases, V lost 3 bases, and 6 bases had no gene match. The receptor's source is a man older than 75 with acute or convalescent COVID-19. The source material was peripheral blood. The V and J genes are TRBV18 and TRBJ1-5; 9 nucleotides agree with TRBD1. The CDR3 loop reads CASSPGGQGGQPQHF. CDR3 DNA sequence: TGTGCCAGCTCACCGGGGGGACAGGGAGGTCAGCCCCAGCATTTT.